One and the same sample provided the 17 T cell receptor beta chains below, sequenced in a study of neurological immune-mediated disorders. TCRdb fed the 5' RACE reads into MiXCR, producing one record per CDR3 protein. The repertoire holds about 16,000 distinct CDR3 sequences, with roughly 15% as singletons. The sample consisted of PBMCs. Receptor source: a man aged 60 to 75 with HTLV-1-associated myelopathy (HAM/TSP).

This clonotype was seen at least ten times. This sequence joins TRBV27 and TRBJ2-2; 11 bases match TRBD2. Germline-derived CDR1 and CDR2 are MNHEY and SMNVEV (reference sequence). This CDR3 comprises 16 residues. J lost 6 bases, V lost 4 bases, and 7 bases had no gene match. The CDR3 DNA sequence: TGTGCCAGCAGTTGGGGTAGCGGGGGGGGCCCCGGGGAGCTGTTTTTT. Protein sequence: CASSWGSGGGPGELFF.

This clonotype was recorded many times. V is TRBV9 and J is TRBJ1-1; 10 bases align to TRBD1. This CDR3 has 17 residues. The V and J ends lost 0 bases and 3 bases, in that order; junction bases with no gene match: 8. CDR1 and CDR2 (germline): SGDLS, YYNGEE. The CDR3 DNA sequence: TGTGCCAGCAGCGTAGCCCTTACCGGGACAGGGGACACTGAAGCTTTCTTT. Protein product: CASSVALTGTGDTEAFF.

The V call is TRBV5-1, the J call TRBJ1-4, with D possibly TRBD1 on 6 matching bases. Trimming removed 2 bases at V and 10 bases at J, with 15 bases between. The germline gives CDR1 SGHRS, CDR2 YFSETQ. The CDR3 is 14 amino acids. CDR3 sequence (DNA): TGCGCCAGCAGCTTAGGGGGGACTAATAGAAAACTGTTTTTT. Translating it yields CASSLGGTNRKLFF.

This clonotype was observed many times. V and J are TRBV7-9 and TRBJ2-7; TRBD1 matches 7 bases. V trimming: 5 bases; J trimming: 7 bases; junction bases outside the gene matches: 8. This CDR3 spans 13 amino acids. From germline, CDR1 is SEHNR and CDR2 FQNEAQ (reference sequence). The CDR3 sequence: CASSPDRVGEQYF. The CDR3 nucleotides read TGTGCCAGCAGCCCTGACAGGGTCGGAGAGCAGTACTTC.

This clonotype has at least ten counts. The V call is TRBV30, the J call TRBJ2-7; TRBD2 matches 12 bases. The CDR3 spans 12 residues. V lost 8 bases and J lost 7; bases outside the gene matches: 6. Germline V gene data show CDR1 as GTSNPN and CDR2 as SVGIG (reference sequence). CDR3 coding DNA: TGTGCCACCCCTCTAGCGGGGGGGGAGCAGTACTTC. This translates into CATPLAGGEQYF.

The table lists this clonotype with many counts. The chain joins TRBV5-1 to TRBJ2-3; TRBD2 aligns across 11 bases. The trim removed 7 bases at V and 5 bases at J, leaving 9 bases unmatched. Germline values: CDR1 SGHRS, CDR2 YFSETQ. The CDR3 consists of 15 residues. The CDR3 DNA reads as TGCGCCAGCGACGCCGGGACTAGCGGAGTAGATACGCAGTATTTT. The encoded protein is CASDAGTSGVDTQYF.

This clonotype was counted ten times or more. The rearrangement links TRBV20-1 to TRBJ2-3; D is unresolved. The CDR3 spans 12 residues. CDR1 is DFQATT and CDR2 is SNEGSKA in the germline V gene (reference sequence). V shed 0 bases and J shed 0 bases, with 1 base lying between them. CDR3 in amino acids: CSARESTDTQYF. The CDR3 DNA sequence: TGCAGTGCTAGAGAAAGCACAGATACGCAGTATTTT.

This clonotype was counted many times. CDR3 protein: CASSAPGEYEQYF. In DNA form, the CDR3 reads TGTGCCAGCAGCGCCCCGGGGGAGTACGAGCAGTACTTC. This sequence joins TRBV5-8 and TRBJ2-7; the D gene is possibly TRBD2 (6 bases). Germline lookup yields CDR1 SGHTS and CDR2 YDEGEE. CDR3 length: 13 residues. Trimming cost V 4 bases and J 4 bases, with 12 bases left between them.

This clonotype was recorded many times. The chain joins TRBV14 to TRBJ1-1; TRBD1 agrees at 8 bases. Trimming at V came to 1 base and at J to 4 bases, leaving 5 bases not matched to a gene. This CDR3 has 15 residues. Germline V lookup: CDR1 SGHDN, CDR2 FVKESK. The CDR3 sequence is CASSQGRTGITEAFF. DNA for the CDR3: TGTGCCAGCAGCCAAGGCAGGACAGGGATCACTGAAGCTTTCTTT.

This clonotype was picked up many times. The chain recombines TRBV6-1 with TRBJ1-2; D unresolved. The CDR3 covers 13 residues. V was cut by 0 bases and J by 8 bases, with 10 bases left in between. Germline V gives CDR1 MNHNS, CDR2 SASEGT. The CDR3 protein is CASSEAVSRGYTF. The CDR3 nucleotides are TGTGCCAGCAGTGAAGCGGTCAGTAGGGGCTACACCTTC.

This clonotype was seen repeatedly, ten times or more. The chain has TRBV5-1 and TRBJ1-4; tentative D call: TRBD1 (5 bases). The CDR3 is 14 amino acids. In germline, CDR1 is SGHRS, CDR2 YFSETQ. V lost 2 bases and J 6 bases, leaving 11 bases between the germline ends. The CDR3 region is CASSFGGGDEKLFF. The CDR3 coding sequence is TGCGCCAGCAGCTTCGGAGGAGGGGATGAAAAACTGTTTTTT.

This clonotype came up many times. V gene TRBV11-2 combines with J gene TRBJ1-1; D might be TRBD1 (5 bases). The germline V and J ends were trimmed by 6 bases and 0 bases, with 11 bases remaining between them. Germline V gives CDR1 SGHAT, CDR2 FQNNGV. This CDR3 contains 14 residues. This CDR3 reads CASRQGTVNTEAFF. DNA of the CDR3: TGTGCCAGCAGACAAGGGACGGTGAACACTGAAGCTTTCTTT.

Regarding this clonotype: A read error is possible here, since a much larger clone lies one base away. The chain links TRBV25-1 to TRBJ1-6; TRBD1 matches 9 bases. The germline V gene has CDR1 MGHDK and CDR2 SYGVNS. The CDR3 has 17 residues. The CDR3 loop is CASSEWGTGGDNSPPHF. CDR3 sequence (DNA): TGTGCCAGCAGTGAATGGGGAACAGGGGGCGATAATTCACCCCCCCACTTT.

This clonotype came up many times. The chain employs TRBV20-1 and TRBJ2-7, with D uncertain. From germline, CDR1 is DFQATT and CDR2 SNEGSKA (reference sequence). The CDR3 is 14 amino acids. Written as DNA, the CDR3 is TGCAGCGCCGGAAGGGCTAGTGGGTCCTACGAGCAGTACTTC. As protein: CSAGRASGSYEQYF.

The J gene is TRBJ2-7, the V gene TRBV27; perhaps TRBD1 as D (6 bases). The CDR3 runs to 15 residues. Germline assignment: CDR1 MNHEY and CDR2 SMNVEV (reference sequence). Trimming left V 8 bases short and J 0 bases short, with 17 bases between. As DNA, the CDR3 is TGTGCCAGCTGCACTAGGGGGTCCATCTCCTACGAGCAGTACTTC. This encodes CASCTRGSISYEQYF.

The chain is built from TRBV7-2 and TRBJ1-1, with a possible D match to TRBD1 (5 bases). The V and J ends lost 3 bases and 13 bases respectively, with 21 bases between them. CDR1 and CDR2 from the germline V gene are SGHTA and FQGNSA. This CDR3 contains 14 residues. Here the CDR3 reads CASSFGQRGTENFF. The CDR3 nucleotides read TGTGCCAGCAGCTTTGGGCAACGGGGGACTGAAAATTTCTTT.

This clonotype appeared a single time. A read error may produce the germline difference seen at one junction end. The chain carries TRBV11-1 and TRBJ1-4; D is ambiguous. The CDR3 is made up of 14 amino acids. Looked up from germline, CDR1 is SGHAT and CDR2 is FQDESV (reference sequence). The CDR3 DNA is TGTGCCAGAAGCTTCGCCCCAGGCGGTGAAAAACTGTTTTTT. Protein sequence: CARSFAPGGEKLFF. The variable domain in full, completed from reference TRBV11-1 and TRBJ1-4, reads EAEVAQSPRYKITEKSQAVAFWCDPISGHATLYWYRQILGQGPELLVQFQDESVVDDSQLPKDRFSAERLKGVDSTLKIQPAELGDSAMYLCARSFAPGGEKLFFGSGTQLSVL.